A selection of T cell receptor beta chains follows, all from one sample in a study of vaccination and CD4 T cells after COVID-19. No antigens are known for them. TCRdb passed the PCR reads through MiXCR, listing each CDR3 protein once. The sample includes tens of thousands of distinct CDR3 sequences, approximately 56% seen only once; the top ten take roughly 13%. The sequencing used CD4+ T cells from blood, cultured in vitro, collected after SARS-CoV-2 vaccination. The receptors were gathered from a human donor who received a COVID-19 vaccine. The CDR3 runs from the conserved cysteine through the conserved F or W. A D gene is named only where the DNA matches it firmly.

- TRBJ2-1 TRBV7-9 CASSLERGGQFF
- TRBJ1-1 TRBV10-3 CAISPRGENTEAFF
TRBD1 TRBJ1-2 TRBV19 CASGKTDRGGQGYTF
TRBD2 TRBJ2-7 TRBV2 CATGTSGGTYEQYF
- TRBJ1-1 TRBV2 CASSERHLNTEAFF
- TRBJ1-1 TRBV5-1 CASSLGLGRGNTEAFF
- TRBJ2-2 TRBV6-1 CASGRTAANTGELFF
TRBD1 TRBJ1-3 TRBV15 CATSIRQGAGNTIYF
TRBD2 - TRBV20-1 CSARDKASGRKTQYF
TRBD2 TRBJ2-3 TRBV7-2 CASSLVAGGGTDTQYF
- TRBJ1-1 TRBV20-1 CSAGPGQNTEAFF
TRBD1 TRBJ2-7 TRBV7-9 CASSKQGAAGYEQYF
TRBD2 TRBJ2-7 TRBV20-1 CSARRAIVAGTYEQYF
- TRBJ2-7 TRBV19 CASSIPAGTQYF
TRBD1 TRBJ1-2 TRBV20-1 CSARGQNYGYTF
TRBD2 TRBJ2-5 TRBV2 CASRAPSGGGVNEETQYF
TRBD2 TRBJ2-5 TRBV24-1 CATSDLAVAGGGETQYF
- TRBJ2-2 TRBV25-1 CASSEWSTAGELFF
TRBD1 TRBJ2-4 TRBV11-3 CASSSFSGGLAKNIQYF
TRBD2 TRBJ2-7 TRBV5-6 CASSLDGGARNYEQYF
- TRBJ1-6 TRBV6-1 CASGKGDSPLHF
- TRBJ1-1 TRBV5-1 CASSLSGERAFF